Reported below is one T cell receptor beta chain. These data originate in a study of blood T cell repertoires in COVID-19. Profiling relied on immunoSEQ multiplex PCR, and the TCRdb table lists in-frame clones only, not all of them. This sample has about 130,000 clones, with approximately 83% found just once. This CDR3 spans 16 amino acids. V was clipped by 2 bases and J by 1 base, with 14 bases between them. CDR1 and CDR2 (germline): KGHSH, LQKENI. Sequenced material: peripheral blood. This clonotype was obtained from an elderly woman with acute or convalescent COVID-19. The chain couples TRBV18 to TRBJ1-1; D might be TRBD1 (5 bases). DNA of the CDR3: TGTGCCAGCTCACCAACGCGGGGGGGTGAGAACACTGAAGCTTTCTTT. Its translation: CASSPTRGGENTEAFF.